The entry below describes one T cell receptor (beta chain). Trimming pared 5 bases from V and 6 bases from J, leaving 10 bases between. CDR1 is DFQATT, CDR2 SNEGSKA, per germline (reference sequence). This CDR3 has 11 residues. The data were taken from a study of shared T cell receptors in the human thymus. Generated by immunoSEQ multiplex PCR, the TCRdb table keeps only in-frame clones and is missing some. The sample has some 720,000 clones, approximately 90% seen once. This sample also appeared in a second study, on human thymus T cells. That study adds: Thymic as well as blood repertoires seemed to favor certain V and J genes unevenly.

Sequencing was done on a sample of thymocytes. The genes are TRBV20-1 and TRBJ1-2, with D possibly TRBD1 on 6 matching bases. This TCR came from a boy younger than two with a congenital heart defect. The CDR3 loop reads CSAPRQDGYTF. As DNA, the CDR3 is TGCAGTGCTCCTCGACAGGATGGCTACACCTTC.